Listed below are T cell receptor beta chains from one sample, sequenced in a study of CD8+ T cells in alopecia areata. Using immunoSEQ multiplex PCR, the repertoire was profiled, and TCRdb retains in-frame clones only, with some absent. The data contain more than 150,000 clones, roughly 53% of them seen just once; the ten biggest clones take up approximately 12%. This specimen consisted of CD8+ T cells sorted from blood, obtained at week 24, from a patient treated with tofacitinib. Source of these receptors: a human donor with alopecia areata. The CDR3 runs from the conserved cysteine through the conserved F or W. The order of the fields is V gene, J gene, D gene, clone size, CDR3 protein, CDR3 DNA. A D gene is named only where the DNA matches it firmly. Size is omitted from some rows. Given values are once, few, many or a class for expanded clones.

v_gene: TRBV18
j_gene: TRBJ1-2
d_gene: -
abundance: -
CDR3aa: CASSPRAREFNYGYTF
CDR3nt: TGTGCCAGCTCACCCCGCGCCCGCGAGTTCAACTATGGCTACACCTTC

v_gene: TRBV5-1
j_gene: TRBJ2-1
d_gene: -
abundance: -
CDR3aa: CASSYPDNYNEQFF
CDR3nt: TGCGCCAGCAGCTACCCGGACAACTACAATGAGCAGTTCTTC

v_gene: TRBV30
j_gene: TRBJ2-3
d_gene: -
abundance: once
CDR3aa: CAWSWNPSTDTQYF
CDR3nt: TGTGCCTGGAGTTGGAATCCTAGCACAGATACGCAGTATTTT

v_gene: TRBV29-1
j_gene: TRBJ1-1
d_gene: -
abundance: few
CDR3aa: CSVEGIVSTEAFF
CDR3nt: TGCAGCGTTGAGGGCATTGTGTCCACTGAAGCTTTCTTT

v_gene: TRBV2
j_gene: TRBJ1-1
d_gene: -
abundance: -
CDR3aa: CASILGVNTEAFF
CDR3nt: TGTGCCAGCATCCTCGGGGTGAACACTGAAGCTTTCTTT

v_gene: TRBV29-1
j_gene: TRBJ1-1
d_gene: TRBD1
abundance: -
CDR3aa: CSVYGTGTEAFF
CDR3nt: TGCAGCGTCTACGGGACAGGGACTGAAGCTTTCTTT

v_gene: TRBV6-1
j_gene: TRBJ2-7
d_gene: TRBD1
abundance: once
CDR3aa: CASNTGTGGYEQYF
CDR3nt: TGTGCCAGCAACACCGGGACAGGGGGTTACGAGCAGTACTTC

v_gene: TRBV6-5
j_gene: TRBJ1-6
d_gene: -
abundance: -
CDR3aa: CASSYSGYDNSPLHF
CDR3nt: TGTGCCAGCAGTTACTCAGGGTACGATAATTCACCCCTCCACTTT

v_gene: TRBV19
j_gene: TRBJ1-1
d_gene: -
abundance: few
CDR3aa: CASSIGLTEAFF
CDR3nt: TGTGCCAGTAGTATAGGGTTGACTGAAGCTTTCTTT

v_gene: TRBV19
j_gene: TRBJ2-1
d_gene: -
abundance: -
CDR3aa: CATSPGTFPEQFF
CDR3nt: TGTGCCACCAGTCCCGGGACATTTCCTGAGCAGTTCTTC

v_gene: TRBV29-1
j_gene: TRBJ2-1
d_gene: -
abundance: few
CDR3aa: CSVGEQFF
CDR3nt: TGCAGCGTTGGAGAGCAGTTCTTC

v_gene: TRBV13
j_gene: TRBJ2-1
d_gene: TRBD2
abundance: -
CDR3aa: CASSPGLAGPNEQFF
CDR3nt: TGTGCCAGCAGCCCGGGACTAGCGGGTCCCAATGAGCAGTTCTTC

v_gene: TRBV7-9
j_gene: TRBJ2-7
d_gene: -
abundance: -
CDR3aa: CASSSWGPQAEQYF
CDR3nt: TGTGCCAGCAGCTCGTGGGGGCCCCAGGCCGAGCAGTACTTC

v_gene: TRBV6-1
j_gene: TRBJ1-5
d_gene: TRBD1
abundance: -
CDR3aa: CASREDRARQPQHF
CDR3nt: TGTGCCAGCAGGGAGGACAGGGCAAGACAGCCCCAGCATTTT

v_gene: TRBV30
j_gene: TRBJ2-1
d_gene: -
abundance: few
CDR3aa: CAWSEDSILFF
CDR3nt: TGTGCCTGGAGTGAAGACTCAATCCTCTTCTTC

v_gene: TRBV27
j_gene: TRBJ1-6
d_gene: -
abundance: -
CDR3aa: CASSPDGSSYNSPLHF
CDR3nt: TGTGCCAGCAGTCCGGACGGAAGCTCCTATAATTCACCCCTCCACTTT

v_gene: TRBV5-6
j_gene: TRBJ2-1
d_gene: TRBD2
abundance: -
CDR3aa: CASSLAIAGESYNEQFF
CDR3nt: TGTGCCAGCAGCTTGGCAATAGCGGGGGAATCCTACAATGAGCAGTTCTTC

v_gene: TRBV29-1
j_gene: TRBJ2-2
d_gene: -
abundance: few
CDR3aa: CSVDSLDIPGELFF
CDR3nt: TGCAGCGTTGATAGTCTCGACATCCCCGGGGAGCTGTTTTTT

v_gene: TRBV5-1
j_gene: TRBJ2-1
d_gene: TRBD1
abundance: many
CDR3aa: CASSAEDRDLYNEQFF
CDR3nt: TGCGCCAGCAGCGCGGAGGACAGGGACCTTTACAATGAGCAGTTCTTC

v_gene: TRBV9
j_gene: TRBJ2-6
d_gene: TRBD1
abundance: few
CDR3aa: CASSARTGHASGANVLTF
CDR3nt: TGTGCCAGCAGCGCCAGGACAGGGCACGCCTCTGGGGCCAACGTCCTGACTTTC

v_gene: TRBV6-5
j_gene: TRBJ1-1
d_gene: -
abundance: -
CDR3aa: CASRTGTEAFF
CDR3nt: TGTGCCAGCAGGACCGGGACTGAAGCTTTCTTT

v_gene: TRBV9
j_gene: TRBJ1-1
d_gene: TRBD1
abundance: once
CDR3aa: CASSVGDRGTEAFF
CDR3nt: TGTGCCAGCAGCGTAGGGGACAGGGGGACTGAAGCTTTCTTT

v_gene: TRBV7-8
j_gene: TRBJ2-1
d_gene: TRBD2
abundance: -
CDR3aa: CASSSTARGLYNEQFF
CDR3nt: TGTGCCAGCAGCTCCACCGCGCGGGGGTTATACAATGAGCAGTTCTTC

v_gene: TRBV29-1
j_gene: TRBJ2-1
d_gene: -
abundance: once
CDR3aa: CSVDMASGISYNEQFF
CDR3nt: TGCAGCGTTGATATGGCTTCGGGAATTTCCTACAATGAGCAGTTCTTC

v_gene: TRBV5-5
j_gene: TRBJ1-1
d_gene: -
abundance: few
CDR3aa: CASSLDSHEAFF
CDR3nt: TGTGCCAGCAGCTTGGACAGCCATGAAGCTTTCTTT

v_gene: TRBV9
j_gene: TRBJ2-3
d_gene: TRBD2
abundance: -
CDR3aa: CASSPRLAGTDTQYF
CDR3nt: TGTGCCAGCAGCCCGCGACTAGCGGGTACAGATACGCAGTATTTT

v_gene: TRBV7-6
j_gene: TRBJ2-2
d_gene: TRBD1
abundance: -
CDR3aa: CASSLDRGSRELFF
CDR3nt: TGTGCCAGCAGCTTGGACAGGGGGAGTAGGGAGCTGTTTTTT

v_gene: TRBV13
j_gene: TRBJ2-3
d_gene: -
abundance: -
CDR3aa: CASSLGTSRTDTQYF
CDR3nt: TGTGCCAGCAGCCTTGGGACCTCTCGAACAGATACGCAGTATTTT

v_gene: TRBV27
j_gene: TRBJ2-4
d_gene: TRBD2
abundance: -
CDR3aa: CASREAGGVKNIQYF
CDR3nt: TGTGCCAGCAGGGAAGCGGGGGGGGTCAAAAACATTCAGTACTTC

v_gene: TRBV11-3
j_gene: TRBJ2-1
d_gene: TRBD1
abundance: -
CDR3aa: CASREDRGPFYYNEQFF
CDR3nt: TGTGCCAGCAGAGAGGACAGGGGGCCTTTTTACTACAATGAGCAGTTCTTC

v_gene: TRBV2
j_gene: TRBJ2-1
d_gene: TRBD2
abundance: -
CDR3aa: CASSEALGGYYNEQFF
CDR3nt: TGTGCCAGCAGTGAAGCGTTGGGGGGGTACTACAATGAGCAGTTCTTC

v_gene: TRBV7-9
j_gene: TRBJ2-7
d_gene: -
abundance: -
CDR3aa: CASSLNYEQYF
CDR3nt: TGTGCCAGCAGCTTAAACTACGAGCAGTACTTC

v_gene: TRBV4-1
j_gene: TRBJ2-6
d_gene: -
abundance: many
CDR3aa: CASTEEGHAGGANVLTF
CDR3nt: TGCGCCAGCACAGAGGAGGGGCATGCGGGCGGGGCCAACGTCCTGACTTTC

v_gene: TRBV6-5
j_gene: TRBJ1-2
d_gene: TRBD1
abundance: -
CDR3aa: CASRGTGFVGYTF
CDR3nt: TGTGCCAGCAGGGGGACAGGGTTTGTAGGCTACACCTTC

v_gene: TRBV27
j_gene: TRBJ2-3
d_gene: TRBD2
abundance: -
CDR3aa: CASTILAGSDTQYF
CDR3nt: TGTGCCAGCACCATACTAGCGGGGTCAGATACGCAGTATTTT

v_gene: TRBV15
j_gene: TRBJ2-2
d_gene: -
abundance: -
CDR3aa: CATSRDSGRGSGELFF
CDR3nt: TGTGCCACCAGCAGAGATTCGGGCAGGGGATCCGGGGAGCTGTTTTTT

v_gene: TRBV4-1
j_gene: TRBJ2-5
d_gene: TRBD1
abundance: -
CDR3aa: CASSHGRTGQETQYF
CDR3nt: TGCGCCAGCAGCCACGGAAGGACAGGGCAAGAGACCCAGTACTTC

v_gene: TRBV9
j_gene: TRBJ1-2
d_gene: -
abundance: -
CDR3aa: CASSGAIGTF
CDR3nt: TGTGCCAGCAGCGGAGCAATAGGAACCTTC

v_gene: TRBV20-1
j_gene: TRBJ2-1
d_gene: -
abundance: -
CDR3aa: CSARDNNEQFF
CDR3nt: TGCAGTGCTAGGGATAACAATGAGCAGTTCTTC

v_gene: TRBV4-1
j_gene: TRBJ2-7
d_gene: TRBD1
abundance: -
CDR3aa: CASSPSPGQGYEQYF
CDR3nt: TGCGCCAGCAGCCCCTCCCCGGGACAGGGTTACGAGCAGTACTTC

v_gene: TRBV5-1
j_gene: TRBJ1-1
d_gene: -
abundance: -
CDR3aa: CASQKAENTEAFF
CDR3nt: TGCGCCAGCCAGAAGGCGGAGAACACTGAAGCTTTCTTT

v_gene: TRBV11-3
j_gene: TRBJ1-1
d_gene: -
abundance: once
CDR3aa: CASSLGWVMNTEAFF
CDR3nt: TGTGCCAGCAGCTTAGGTTGGGTCATGAACACTGAAGCTTTCTTT

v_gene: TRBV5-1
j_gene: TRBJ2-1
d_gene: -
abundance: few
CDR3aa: CASSLPPYNEQFF
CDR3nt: TGCGCCAGCAGCTTGCCCCCCTACAATGAGCAGTTCTTC

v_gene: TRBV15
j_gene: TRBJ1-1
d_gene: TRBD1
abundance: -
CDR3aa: CATSSDSRDRSDTEAFF
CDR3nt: TGTGCCACCAGCAGCGATTCCCGGGACAGGTCGGACACTGAAGCTTTCTTT

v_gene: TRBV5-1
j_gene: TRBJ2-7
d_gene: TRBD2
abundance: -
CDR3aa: CASSLPAGDVTYEQYF
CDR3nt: TGCGCCAGCAGCTTACCAGCGGGGGATGTAACCTACGAGCAGTACTTC

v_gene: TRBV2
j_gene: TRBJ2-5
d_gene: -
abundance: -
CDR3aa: CASSEATGEGGETQYF
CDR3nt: TGTGCCAGCAGTGAAGCTACAGGGGAAGGAGGGGAGACCCAGTACTTC

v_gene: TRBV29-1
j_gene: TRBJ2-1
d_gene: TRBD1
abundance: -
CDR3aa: CSVPRQGSFSRDEQFF
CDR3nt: TGCAGCGTTCCGAGACAGGGTTCTTTTTCAAGGGATGAGCAGTTCTTC

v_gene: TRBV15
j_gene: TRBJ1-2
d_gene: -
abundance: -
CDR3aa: CATSRDRASPNYGYTF
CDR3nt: TGTGCCACCAGCAGAGATAGGGCCAGCCCTAACTATGGCTACACCTTC

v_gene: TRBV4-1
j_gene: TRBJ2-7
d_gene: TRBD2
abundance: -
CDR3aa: CASSQKTSGGAYYEQYF
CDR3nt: TGCGCCAGCAGCCAAAAGACTAGCGGGGGGGCGTACTACGAGCAGTACTTC

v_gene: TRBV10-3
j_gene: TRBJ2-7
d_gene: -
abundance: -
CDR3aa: CAISDEGDTYEQYF
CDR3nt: TGTGCCATCAGTGATGAAGGGGATACCTACGAGCAGTACTTC

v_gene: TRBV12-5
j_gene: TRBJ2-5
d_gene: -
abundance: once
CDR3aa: CASGSSRTQYF
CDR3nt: TGTGCTAGTGGTTCATCGCGGACCCAGTACTTC